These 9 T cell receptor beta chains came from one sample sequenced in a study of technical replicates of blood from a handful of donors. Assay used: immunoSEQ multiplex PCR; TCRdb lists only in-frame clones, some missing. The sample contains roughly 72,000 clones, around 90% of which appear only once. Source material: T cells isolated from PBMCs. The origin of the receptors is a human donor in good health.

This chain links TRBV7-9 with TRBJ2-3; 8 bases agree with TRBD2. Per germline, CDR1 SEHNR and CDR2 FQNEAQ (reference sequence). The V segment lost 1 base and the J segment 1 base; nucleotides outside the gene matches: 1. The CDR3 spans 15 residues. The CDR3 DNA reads TGTGCCAGCAGCTTAGATAGCGGGGGCACAGATACGCAGTATTTT. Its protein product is CASSLDSGGTDTQYF.

In DNA, the CDR3 is TGTGCCTGGAGTTTGCAGGGGCCATACAATGAGCAGTTCTTC. Translation: CAWSLQGPYNEQFF. This sequence joins TRBV30 and TRBJ2-1, with D possibly being TRBD1 (6 bases). CDR1 is GTSNPN and CDR2 is SVGIG in the germline V gene (reference sequence). The CDR3 length is 14 residues. V was pared by 2 bases and J by 4 bases, with 12 bases between.

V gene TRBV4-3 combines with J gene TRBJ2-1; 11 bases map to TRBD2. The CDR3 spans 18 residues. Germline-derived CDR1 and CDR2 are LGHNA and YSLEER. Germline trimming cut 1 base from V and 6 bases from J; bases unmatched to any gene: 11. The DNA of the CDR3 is TGCGCCAGCAGCCAAGCCCCGAGGGGACTAGCGGTTGCCAATGAGCAGTTCTTC. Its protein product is CASSQAPRGLAVANEQFF.

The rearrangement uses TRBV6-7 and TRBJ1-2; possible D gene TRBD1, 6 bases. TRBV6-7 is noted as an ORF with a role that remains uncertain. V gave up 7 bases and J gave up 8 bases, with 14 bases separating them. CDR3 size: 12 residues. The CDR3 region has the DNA TGTGCCAGCACCTCAGGGGCTCAGGGCTACACCTTC. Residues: CASTSGAQGYTF.

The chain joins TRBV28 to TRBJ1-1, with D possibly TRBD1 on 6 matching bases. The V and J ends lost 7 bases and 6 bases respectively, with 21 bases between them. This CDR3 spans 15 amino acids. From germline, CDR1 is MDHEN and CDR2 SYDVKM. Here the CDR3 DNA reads TGTGCCAGCACCTCCCCGACAGGCTCGAGGGCTGAAGCTTTCTTT. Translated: CASTSPTGSRAEAFF. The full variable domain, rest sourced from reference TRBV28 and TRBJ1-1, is DVKVTQSSRYLVKRTGEKVFLECVQDMDHENMFWYRQDPGLGLRLIYFSYDVKMKEKGDIPEGYSVSREKKERFSLILESASTNQTSMYLCASTSPTGSRAEAFFGQGTRLTVV.

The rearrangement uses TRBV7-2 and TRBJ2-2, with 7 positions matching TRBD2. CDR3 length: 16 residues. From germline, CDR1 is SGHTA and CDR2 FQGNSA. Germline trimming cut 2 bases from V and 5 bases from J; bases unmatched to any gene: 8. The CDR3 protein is CASSLSAGAYTGELFF. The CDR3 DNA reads TGTGCCAGCAGCTTATCGGCGGGAGCTTATACCGGGGAGCTGTTTTTT.

The CDR3 loop reads CASRLTRDRGNTEAFF. The CDR3, as DNA: TGCGCCAGCAGACTCACCCGGGACAGGGGGAACACTGAAGCTTTCTTT. The chain recombines TRBV10-2 with TRBJ1-1; 10 nucleotides align to TRBD1. Germline trimming cut 6 bases from V and 1 base from J; bases unmatched to any gene: 8. Germline assignment: CDR1 WSHSY and CDR2 SAAADI. This CDR3 comprises 16 residues.

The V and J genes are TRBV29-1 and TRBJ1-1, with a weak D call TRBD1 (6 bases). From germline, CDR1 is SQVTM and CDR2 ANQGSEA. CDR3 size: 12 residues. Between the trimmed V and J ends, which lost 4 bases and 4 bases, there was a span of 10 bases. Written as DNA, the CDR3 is TGCAGCGTTGCCCAGGGGTCCACTGAAGCTTTCTTT. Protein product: CSVAQGSTEAFF.

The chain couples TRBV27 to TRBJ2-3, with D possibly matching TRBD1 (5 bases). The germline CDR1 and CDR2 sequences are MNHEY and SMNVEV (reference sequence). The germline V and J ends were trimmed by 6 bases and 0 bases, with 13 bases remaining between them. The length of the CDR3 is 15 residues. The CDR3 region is CASRPGFLSTDTQYF. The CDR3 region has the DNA TGTGCCAGCAGACCAGGGTTTCTTAGCACAGATACGCAGTATTTT.